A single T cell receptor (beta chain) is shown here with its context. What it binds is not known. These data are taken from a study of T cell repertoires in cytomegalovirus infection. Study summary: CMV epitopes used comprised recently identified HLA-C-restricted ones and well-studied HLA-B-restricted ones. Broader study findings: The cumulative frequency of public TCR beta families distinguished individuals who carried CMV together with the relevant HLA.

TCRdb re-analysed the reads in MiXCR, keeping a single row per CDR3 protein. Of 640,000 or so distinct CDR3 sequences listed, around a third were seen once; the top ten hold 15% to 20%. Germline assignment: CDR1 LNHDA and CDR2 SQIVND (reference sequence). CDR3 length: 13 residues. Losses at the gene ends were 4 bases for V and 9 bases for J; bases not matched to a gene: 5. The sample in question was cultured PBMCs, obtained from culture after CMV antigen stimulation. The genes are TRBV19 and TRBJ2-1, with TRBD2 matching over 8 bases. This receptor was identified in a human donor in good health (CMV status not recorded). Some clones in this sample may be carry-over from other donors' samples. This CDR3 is CASSTRAGVEQFF. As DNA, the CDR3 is TGTGCCAGTAGTACCAGAGCGGGAGTTGAGCAGTTCTTC.